This paragraph covers one TCR beta chain sequence. The data were obtained in a study of blood T cell repertoires in COVID-19. Study context: From T cells, B-cell-depleted T cells, or PBMCs came the material, which was cDNA or gDNA.

Germline lookup yields CDR1 KGHDR and CDR2 SFDVKD. CDR3 size: 13 residues. The ends were cut back, 1 base at V and 4 bases at J, with 7 bases in the middle. In the original processing: Estimation of nucleated cell counts relied on the amplification of reference gene primers. Profiled with immunoSEQ multiplex PCR; TCRdb holds only in-frame clones, not every one. Clone size and V and J calls were adopted from that table, with D and trimming inferred from the DNA. The table has approximately 250,000 clones, 86% seen once. V and J are TRBV24-1 and TRBJ2-7; D gene unclear. The sequence was obtained from a man between 35 and 55 years old with active or convalescent COVID-19. The source material was peripheral blood. The CDR3 DNA reads as TGTGCCACCAGTGATTTTCGAGGTTACGAGCAGTACTTC. This sequence encodes CATSDFRGYEQYF.